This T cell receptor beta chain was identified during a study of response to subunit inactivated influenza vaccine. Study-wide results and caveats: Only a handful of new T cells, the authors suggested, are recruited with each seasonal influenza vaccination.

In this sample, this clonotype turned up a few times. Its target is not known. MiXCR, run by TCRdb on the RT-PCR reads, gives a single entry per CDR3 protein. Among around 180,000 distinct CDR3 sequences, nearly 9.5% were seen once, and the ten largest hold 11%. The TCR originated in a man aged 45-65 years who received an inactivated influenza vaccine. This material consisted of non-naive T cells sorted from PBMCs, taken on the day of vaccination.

The CDR3 DNA reads TGTGCCAGCAGTTTAAGTTCCTCCTACAGTGGCACTGAAGCTTTCTTT. As protein: CASSLSSSYSGTEAFF. The chain recombines TRBV28 with TRBJ1-1; D unclear. Germline V gene data show CDR1 as MDHEN and CDR2 as SYDVKM. The CDR3 spans 16 residues. Trimming removed 2 bases from V and 4 bases from J, with 17 bases in between.